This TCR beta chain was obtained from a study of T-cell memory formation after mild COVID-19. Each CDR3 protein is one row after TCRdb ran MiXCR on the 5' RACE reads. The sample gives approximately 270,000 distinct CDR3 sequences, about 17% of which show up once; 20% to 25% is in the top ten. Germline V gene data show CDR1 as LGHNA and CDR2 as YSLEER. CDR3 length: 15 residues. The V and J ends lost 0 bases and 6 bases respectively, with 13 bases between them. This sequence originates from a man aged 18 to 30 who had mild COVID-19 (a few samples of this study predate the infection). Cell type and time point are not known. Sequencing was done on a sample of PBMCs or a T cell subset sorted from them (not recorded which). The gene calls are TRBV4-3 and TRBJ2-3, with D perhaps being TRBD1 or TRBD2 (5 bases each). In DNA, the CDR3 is TGCGCCAGCAGCCAAGAATCGCGTTGGGGGGATACGCAGTATTTT. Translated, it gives CASSQESRWGDTQYF.